This section outlines one T cell receptor beta chain sequence together with its context. These data belong to a study of T cell responses to AZD1222 COVID-19 vaccine. Trimming pared 3 bases from V and 1 base from J, leaving 12 bases between. The CDR3 has 15 amino acids. Germline values: CDR1 LNHDA, CDR2 SQIVND (reference sequence). This table comes from immunoSEQ multiplex PCR, and its TCRdb copy is limited to in-frame clones, with some not included. The profile shows under 150,000 clones, roughly 91% of them singletons. The V and J genes are TRBV19 and TRBJ1-1; unclear D gene. The clonotype originates from an adult in good health. This sample comprised peripheral blood, obtained on day 0 of AZD1222 vaccination. The CDR3 protein is CASSIRKGSNTEAFF. The CDR3 DNA follows: TGTGCCAGTAGTATCCGGAAGGGCTCGAACACTGAAGCTTTCTTT.